This T cell receptor (beta chain) was recorded in a study of Graves' ophthalmopathy and Graves' hyperthyroidism. This clonotype was detected ten times or more. A much larger clone is a single base away; this may be a read error. RNA transcripts provided the template for amplifying TCR beta CDR3 regions. Second-round multiplex PCR came after first-round RT-PCR with HTBI primers. TCRdb reprocessed the multiplex PCR reads via MiXCR and lists one record per CDR3 protein. The sample has roughly 610,000 distinct CDR3 sequences; about 20% are singletons. The CDR3 totals 11 residues. Germline CDR1 reads SNHLY; CDR2 reads FYNNEI. The ends were cut back, 6 bases at V and 3 bases at J, with 6 bases in the middle.

The source material was peripheral blood. This TCR derives from a young woman with stable Graves' hyperthyroidism. Some clones in this sample may be carry-over from other donors' samples. The chain combines TRBV2 with TRBJ2-7; weak D call: TRBD1 (5 bases). The DNA for the CDR3 is TGTGCCAGCAGGGACAACTACGAGCAGTACTTC. Protein: CASRDNYEQYF.